These T cell receptor beta chains were read from a single sample in a study of Graves' ophthalmopathy and Graves' hyperthyroidism. TCRdb analysed the multiplex PCR reads with MiXCR anew, one entry per CDR3 protein. The table shows 650,000 to 900,000 distinct CDR3 sequences, with 40% occurring only once. The sequencing sample was made of peripheral blood. All receptors come from an adult man with Graves' ophthalmopathy. Both conserved end residues are part of each CDR3. A D gene is named only where the DNA matches it firmly. Part of the rows lack a size; the others show once, few, many or a class for expanded clones.

V gene	D gene	J gene	clone size	CDR3 DNA	CDR3 protein
TRBV11-3	-	TRBJ1-1	few	TGTGCCAGCAGACCCGGGGGGAGGCACACTGAAGCTTTCTTT	CASRPGGRHTEAFF
TRBV7-2	TRBD2	TRBJ2-7	many	TGTGCCAGCAGCTTTCTTAGCGGGAGGGTGGACGAGCAGTACTTC	CASSFLSGRVDEQYF
TRBV7-2	-	TRBJ2-5	-	TGTGCCAGCAGCTTAAGACAGGCCCAAGAGACCCAGTACTTC	CASSLRQAQETQYF
TRBV20-1	TRBD2	TRBJ2-2	-	TGCAGTGCGTCCGGACTAGCGGGAGGAGACACCGGGGAGCTGTTTTTT	CSASGLAGGDTGELFF
TRBV12-3/TRBV12-4	-	TRBJ2-5	few	TGTGCCAGCAGTCGAAAGGGTCTAGAAGAGACCCAGTACTTC	CASSRKGLEETQYF
TRBV20-1	-	TRBJ1-2	few	TGCAGTGCCGAGGGGGTTTATAACTATGGCTACACCTTC	CSAEGVYNYGYTF
TRBV9	-	TRBJ2-5	few	TGTGCCAGCAGCGTAGGTCTGGGGACGGAGACCCAGTACTTC	CASSVGLGTETQYF
TRBV2	TRBD2	TRBJ2-2	many	TGTGCCAGCAGTGAACTGCGGCGGGGGTACACCGGGGAGCTGTTTTTT	CASSELRRGYTGELFF
TRBV2	-	TRBJ1-1	-	TGTGCCAGCACCAAAAACCTAATGAACACTGAAGCTTTCTTT	CASTKNLMNTEAFF
TRBV7-2	-	TRBJ2-7	many	TGTGCCAGCAGTGGCGGCAGGGTATCTTACGAGCAGTACTTC	CASSGGRVSYEQYF
TRBV7-9	-	TRBJ2-2	-	TGTGCCAGCAGCTTAAGTTTAGGAGGGGAGCTGTTTTTT	CASSLSLGGELFF
TRBV7-9	-	TRBJ2-7	many	TGTGCCAGCAGTCTATCCGGGGACGAGCAGTACTTC	CASSLSGDEQYF
TRBV6-1	TRBD1	TRBJ1-6	many	TGTGCCAGCAGTGAAGAGACAGGGAATAATTCACCCCTCCACTTT	CASSEETGNNSPLHF
TRBV6-5	TRBD1	TRBJ1-2	few	TGTGCCAGCAGTCCGTCGACAGGGGGCGGCTATGGCTACACCTTC	CASSPSTGGGYGYTF
TRBV19	TRBD1	TRBJ2-5	many	TGTGCCAGTAGCGGACAGGGACGAGGAGAGACCCAGTACTTC	CASSGQGRGETQYF
TRBV10-3	-	TRBJ1-1	-	TGTGCCATCAGTGAAGGATTGGGGCAGGGGCCTGGAGAAGCTTTCTTT	CAISEGLGQGPGEAFF
TRBV9	-	TRBJ1-4	-	TGTGCCAGCAGCCAAGAGGCCAGTGAAAAACTGTTTTTT	CASSQEASEKLFF
TRBV9	-	TRBJ1-5	many	TGTGCCAGCAGCGTTAGTTGGCGTCAGCCCCAGCATTTT	CASSVSWRQPQHF
TRBV11-2	-	TRBJ2-7	-	TGTGCCAGCAGTTACTCAGGACAGACGATCTACGAGCAGTACTTC	CASSYSGQTIYEQYF
TRBV6-5	TRBD1	TRBJ1-1	-	TGTGCCAGCAGTTACTTGAACGGACAGGTCTGGGGCACTGAAGCTTTCTTT	CASSYLNGQVWGTEAFF
TRBV19	-	TRBJ2-7	-	TGTGCCAGTAGTAAATCAGCTACCTACGAGCAGTACTTC	CASSKSATYEQYF
TRBV9	-	TRBJ2-7	-	TGTGCCAGCAGTTTCTCCGGGGGGCCCGGCGAGCAGTACTTC	CASSFSGGPGEQYF
TRBV12-3/TRBV12-4	TRBD1	TRBJ1-4	-	TGTGCCAGCAGTTTTGGGACAGGGATGAGGGAAAAACTGTTTTTT	CASSFGTGMREKLFF
TRBV4-3	-	TRBJ2-7	-	TGCGCCAGCTCCGCCGGTGAGGTCACCGAGCAGTACTTC	CASSAGEVTEQYF
TRBV29-1	-	TRBJ1-1	many	TGCAGCGTTGGGGTGAACACTGAAGCTTTCTTT	CSVGVNTEAFF
TRBV20-1	-	TRBJ2-7	-	TGCAGTGCTAGGGACATCTTACAGGGAGGGTCCTACGAGCAGTACTTC	CSARDILQGGSYEQYF
TRBV2	-	TRBJ1-1	many	TGTGCCAGCAGTAGGGCCTCCCGGGAGGGAGTCGCTTTCTTT	CASSRASREGVAFF
TRBV10-3	-	TRBJ1-6	few	TGTGCCAGCTCGGCGACGACCAGCTCCTATAATTCACCCCTCCACTTT	CASSATTSSYNSPLHF
TRBV7-9	TRBD2	TRBJ2-5	few	TGTGCCAGCAGCGTTCCAAGCGGGGGGTACCAAGAGACCCAGTACTTC	CASSVPSGGYQETQYF
TRBV20-1	-	TRBJ1-1	once	TGCAGTGCTAGATTCGGGGGTTCGCACACTGAAGCTTTCTTT	CSARFGGSHTEAFF
TRBV9	-	TRBJ2-5	-	TGTGCCAGCAGGCCCAGTTTTGGGGTAAAGGGAAAGGAGACCCAGTACTTC	CASRPSFGVKGKETQYF
TRBV20-1	-	TRBJ2-5	-	TGCAGTGCTAGGAAGCAGCGTTTACAAGAGACCCAGTACTTC	CSARKQRLQETQYF
TRBV10-3	-	TRBJ1-1	many	TGTGCCATCACTACAGGGAACACTGAAGCTTTCTTT	CAITTGNTEAFF
TRBV29-1	TRBD1	TRBJ2-7	many	TGCAGCGCACGAGGACAGGGTAAAGACGAGCAGTACTTC	CSARGQGKDEQYF
TRBV10-3	-	TRBJ2-6	once	TGTGCCAGCAGTCCCGGGACGCCTACTGGGGCCAACGTCCTGACTTTC	CASSPGTPTGANVLTF
TRBV7-2	TRBD1	TRBJ2-6	many	TGTGCCAGCAGGCGGGACAGGGCTTTCTCTGGGGCCAACGTCCTGACTTTC	CASRRDRAFSGANVLTF
TRBV19	TRBD2	TRBJ2-5	many	TGTGCCAGTAGTGGGACTAGCCAAGAGACCCAGTACTTC	CASSGTSQETQYF